Following are 20 T cell receptor beta chains from one sample sequenced in a study of cytomegalovirus exposure and HLA in healthy donors. 60 Vbeta and 13 Jbeta primers were used in PCR. Generated by immunoSEQ multiplex PCR, the TCRdb table keeps only in-frame clones and is missing some. The sample has under 200,000 clones, almost 85% seen once. The sample consisted of PBMCs. The receptors here all came from a boy aged 5 to 17 in good health and CMV-seronegative.

The V call is TRBV5-5, the J call TRBJ1-2; weak D call: TRBD1 (5 bases). V lost 6 bases to trimming and J lost 6 bases, with 12 bases between them. Germline V gives CDR1 SGHKS, CDR2 YYEKEE (reference sequence). CDR3 size: 12 residues. In nucleotides, the CDR3 is TGTGCCAGCATCATGGCGGGGGATGGCTACACCTTC. Protein: CASIMAGDGYTF.

This clone was counted a single time. V and J are TRBV30 and TRBJ2-4; the D is unclear. The CDR3 spans 15 residues. Trimming shortened V by 1 base and J by 2 bases, and 12 bases separated the two germline ends. The V gene's germline CDR1 is GTSNPN and CDR2 SVGIG (reference sequence). CDR3 in DNA: TGTGCCTGGAGTGGGGCTGTGGTGACCAAAAACATTCAGTACTTC. It encodes CAWSGAVVTKNIQYF.

In the case of this clone: The DNA is left out, because the CDR3 cannot be placed on it with certainty; the CDR3 is given as TCRdb lists it. The chain recombines TRBV11-2 with TRBJ2-5; the table calls TRBD2, which could not be checked here. Per the germline V gene, CDR1 is SGHAT and CDR2 is FQNNGV. The CDR3 length equals 15 residues, ends included. The CDR3 loop is CASSSPTSVRETQYF.

V gene TRBV9 combines with J gene TRBJ2-7, with D possibly TRBD1 on 6 matching bases. This CDR3 comprises 15 residues. Trimming removed 5 bases from V and 4 bases from J, with 19 bases in between. The germline CDR1 and CDR2 sequences are SGDLS and YYNGEE. This CDR3 is CASSPSAGAGYEQYF. The CDR3 coding sequence is TGTGCCAGCAGTCCCTCCGCAGGGGCAGGTTACGAGCAGTACTTC.

The table lists this clone with a count of one. V gene TRBV9 combines with J gene TRBJ2-1, with 8 bases fitting TRBD2. The CDR3 is 15 amino acids. J lost 4 bases, V lost 6 bases, and 9 bases had no gene match. Germline V gene data show CDR1 as SGDLS and CDR2 as YYNGEE. CDR3 DNA sequence: TGTGCCAGCACCACTAGCGGACTCGAGTACAATGAGCAGTTCTTC. Its protein product is CASTTSGLEYNEQFF.

This clone was counted between two and nine times. The chain joins TRBV6-6 to TRBJ2-3; 10 nucleotides line up with TRBD1. V was pared by 2 bases and J by 6 bases, with 8 bases of the junction left unmatched. This CDR3 region has 16 residues. The V gene's germline CDR1 is MNHNY and CDR2 SVGAGI (reference sequence). CDR3 DNA sequence: TGTGCCAGCAGTTACCCCCGGGACAGGGGAGGGGATACGCAGTATTTT. Translation gives CASSYPRDRGGDTQYF.

J is TRBJ1-1 and V is TRBV27, with D perhaps TRBD1 (6 bases). Germline V gene sequence: CDR1 MNHEY, CDR2 SMNVEV (reference sequence). V lost 4 bases and J 1 base, leaving 16 bases between the germline ends. CDR3 length equals 16 residues. The CDR3 DNA reads TGTGCCAGCAGTTCTTACGGATCGACAGGGAACACTGAAGCTTTCTTT. Translation gives CASSSYGSTGNTEAFF.

This rearrangement joins TRBV4-1 to TRBJ2-3; a weak D match, TRBD2 (5 bases). CDR3 length: 16 amino acids. The V end was cut by 0 bases, the J end by 2 bases, with 12 bases between. CDR1 and CDR2 (germline): MGHRA, YSYEKL. This chain's CDR3 is CASSQDSQRLTDTQYF. In nucleotides, the CDR3 is TGCGCCAGCAGCCAAGATTCCCAGCGGCTCACAGATACGCAGTATTTT.

The rearrangement links TRBV30 to TRBJ1-2; tentative D call: TRBD1 (6 bases). Trimming left V 5 bases short and J 7 bases short, with 11 bases between. CDR3 size: 11 residues. The germline gives CDR1 GTSNPN, CDR2 SVGIG (reference sequence). The CDR3 loop reads CAWLQGLGYTF. In DNA form, the CDR3 reads TGTGCCTGGTTACAGGGTCTTGGCTACACCTTC.

The J gene is TRBJ1-6, the V gene TRBV7-2; no firm D call. Germline V gives CDR1 SGHTA, CDR2 FQGNSA. Trimming removed 2 bases at V and 1 base at J, with 6 bases between. CDR3 size: 15 residues. CDR3 region: CASSLIGSYNSPLHF. DNA of the CDR3: TGTGCCAGCAGCTTAATCGGGTCCTATAATTCACCCCTCCACTTT.

The J gene is TRBJ2-4, the V gene TRBV30, with TRBD1 matching over 9 bases. The CDR3 sequence is 13 residues long. From germline, CDR1 is GTSNPN and CDR2 SVGIG (reference sequence). J was trimmed by 12 bases and V by 0 bases; bases with no gene match: 6. DNA for the CDR3: TGTGCCTGGAGTGTAAACAGGGGGCTCCCTCAGTACTTC. This translates into CAWSVNRGLPQYF.

V and J are TRBV28 and TRBJ1-1; 9 nucleotides match TRBD1. The V gene end was trimmed by 6 bases and the J gene end by 1 base; junction bases not matched to a gene: 3. The CDR3 spans 14 residues. The V gene's germline CDR1 is MDHEN and CDR2 SYDVKM. As DNA, the CDR3 is TGTGCCAGCAGGCCGGACAGGGGGAACACTGAAGCTTTCTTT. Its translation: CASRPDRGNTEAFF.

The rearrangement links TRBV12-5 to TRBJ2-5; a possible D gene is TRBD1 (6 bases). The length of the CDR3 is 14 residues. V lost 7 bases and J lost 0, with 12 bases in between. Germline assignment: CDR1 LGHNT and CDR2 FRNRAP. The CDR3 sequence is CASAKTGYQETQYF. The CDR3 DNA reads TGTGCTAGTGCTAAAACAGGGTACCAAGAGACCCAGTACTTC. The full variable domain, rest sourced from reference TRBV12-5 and TRBJ2-5, is DARVTQTPRHKVTEMGQEVTMRCQPILGHNTVFWYRQTMMQGLELLAYFRNRAPLDDSGMPKDRFSAEMPDATLATLKIQPSEPRDSAVYFCASAKTGYQETQYFGPGTRLLVL.

The rearrangement links TRBV5-8 to TRBJ2-4; TRBD1 matches 9 bases. The CDR3 has 16 residues. Germline CDR1 is SGHTS and CDR2 is YDEGEE. J gave up 0 bases and V 4 bases, and 5 bases lay outside the gene matches. The CDR3 protein is CASSGDRGEAKNIQYF. CDR3 nucleotide sequence: TGTGCCAGCAGCGGCGACAGGGGGGAAGCCAAAAACATTCAGTACTTC.

The chain joins TRBV27 to TRBJ1-5, with TRBD1 identical over 9 bases. After removal of 6 bases from V and 2 bases from J, the junction contained 5 bases not matched to a gene. Germline V gene data show CDR1 as MNHEY and CDR2 as SMNVEV (reference sequence). There are 15 residues in the CDR3. CDR3 coding DNA: TGTGCCAGCAGACAACAGGGGGCCGGCAATCAGCCCCAGCATTTT. Amino acids: CASRQQGAGNQPQHF.

The chain recombines TRBV9 with TRBJ2-2; 10 bases agree with TRBD2. The germline CDR1 and CDR2 sequences are SGDLS and YYNGEE. V was clipped by 1 base and J by 7 bases; unmatched bases: 4. This CDR3 is built from 15 residues. The CDR3 region is CASSVSGGAVGELFF. CDR3 sequence (DNA): TGTGCCAGCAGCGTAAGCGGGGGGGCCGTCGGGGAGCTGTTTTTT. Using reference TRBV9 and TRBJ2-2 for the parts outside the CDR3, the full variable domain is DSGVTQTPKHLITATGQRVTLRCSPRSGDLSVYWYQQSLDQGLQFLIQYYNGEERAKGNILERFSAQQFPDLHSELNLSSLELGDSALYFCASSVSGGAVGELFFGEGSRLTVL.

The chain has TRBV11-3 and TRBJ2-2, with 7 bases matching TRBD1. V dropped 5 bases and J dropped 7; count of bases not matched to a gene: 4. The length of the CDR3 is 13 residues. Germline values: CDR1 SGHNT, CDR2 YENEEA. Written as DNA, the CDR3 is TGTGCCAGCAGCACAGGGGTTAACGGGGAGCTGTTTTTT. This sequence encodes CASSTGVNGELFF.

The V call is TRBV5-1, the J call TRBJ2-2; a possible D gene is TRBD2 (6 bases). The CDR3 is made up of 18 amino acids. Trimming shortened V by 4 bases and J by 3 bases, and 22 bases separated the two germline ends. Germline lookup yields CDR1 SGHRS and CDR2 YFSETQ. The CDR3 is CASSLRDLGRPYTGELFF. CDR3 DNA sequence: TGCGCCAGCAGCCTGAGGGATTTAGGGAGGCCCTACACCGGGGAGCTGTTTTTT.

This sequence joins TRBV30 and TRBJ2-1; no clear D. CDR3 length: 13 amino acids. Trimming cost V 2 bases and J 2 bases, with 7 bases left between them. CDR1 is GTSNPN, CDR2 SVGIG, per germline (reference sequence). The CDR3 region is CAWSLEAYNEQFF. Here the CDR3 DNA reads TGTGCCTGGAGTTTAGAGGCCTACAATGAGCAGTTCTTC.

This sequence joins TRBV6-1 and TRBJ2-7; no firm D call. The CDR3 is made up of 10 amino acids. Germline assignment: CDR1 MNHNS and CDR2 SASEGT. V shed 8 bases and J shed 6 bases, with 8 bases lying between them. CDR3 sequence (DNA): TGTGCCAGCGAGAGGTGCGAGCAGTACTTC. Amino acids: CASERCEQYF.